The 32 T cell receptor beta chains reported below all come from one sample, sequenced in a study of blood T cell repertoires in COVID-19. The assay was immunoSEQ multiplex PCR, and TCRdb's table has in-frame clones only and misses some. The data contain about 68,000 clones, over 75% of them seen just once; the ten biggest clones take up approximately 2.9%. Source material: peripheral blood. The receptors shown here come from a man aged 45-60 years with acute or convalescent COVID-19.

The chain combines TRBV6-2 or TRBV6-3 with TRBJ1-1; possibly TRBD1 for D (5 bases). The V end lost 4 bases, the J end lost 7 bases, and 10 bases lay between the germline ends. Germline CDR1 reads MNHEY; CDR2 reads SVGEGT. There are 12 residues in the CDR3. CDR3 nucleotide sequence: TGTGCCAGCAGTTCCCGACAGAGTGAAGCTTTCTTT. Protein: CASSSRQSEAFF.

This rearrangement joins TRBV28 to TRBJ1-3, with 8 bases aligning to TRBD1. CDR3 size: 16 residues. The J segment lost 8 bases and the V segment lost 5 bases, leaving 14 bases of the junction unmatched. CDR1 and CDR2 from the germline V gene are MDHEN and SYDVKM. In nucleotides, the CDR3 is TGTGCCAGCAGTCAAAACCCCGGGACAGGAGCGTACACCATATATTTT. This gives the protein CASSQNPGTGAYTIYF.

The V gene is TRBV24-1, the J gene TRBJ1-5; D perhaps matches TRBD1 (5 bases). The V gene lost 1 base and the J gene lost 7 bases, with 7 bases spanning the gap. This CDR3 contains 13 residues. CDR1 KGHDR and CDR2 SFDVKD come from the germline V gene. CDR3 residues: CATSDFGGQPQHF. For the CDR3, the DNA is TGTGCCACCAGTGATTTCGGGGGGCAGCCCCAGCATTTT.

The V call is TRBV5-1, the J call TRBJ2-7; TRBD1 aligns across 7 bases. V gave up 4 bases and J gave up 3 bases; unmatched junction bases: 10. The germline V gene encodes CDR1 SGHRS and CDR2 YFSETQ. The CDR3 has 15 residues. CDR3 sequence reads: CASSKRQGKDYEQYV. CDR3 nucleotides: TGCGCCAGCAGCAAGAGACAGGGTAAGGACTACGAGCAGTACGTC.

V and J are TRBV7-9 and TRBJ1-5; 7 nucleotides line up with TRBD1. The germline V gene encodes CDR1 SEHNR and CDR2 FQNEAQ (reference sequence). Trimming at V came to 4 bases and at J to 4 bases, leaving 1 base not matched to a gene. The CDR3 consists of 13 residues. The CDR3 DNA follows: TGTGCCAGCAGCTCCAGGGGGAATCAGCCCCAGCATTTT. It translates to CASSSRGNQPQHF.

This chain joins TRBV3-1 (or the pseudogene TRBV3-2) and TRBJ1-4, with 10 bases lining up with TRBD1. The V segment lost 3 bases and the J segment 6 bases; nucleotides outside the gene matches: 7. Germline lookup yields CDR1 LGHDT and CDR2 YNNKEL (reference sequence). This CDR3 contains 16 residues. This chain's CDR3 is CASSHDPGTGDEKLFF. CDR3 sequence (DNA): TGTGCCAGCAGCCATGACCCCGGGACAGGGGATGAAAAACTGTTTTTT.

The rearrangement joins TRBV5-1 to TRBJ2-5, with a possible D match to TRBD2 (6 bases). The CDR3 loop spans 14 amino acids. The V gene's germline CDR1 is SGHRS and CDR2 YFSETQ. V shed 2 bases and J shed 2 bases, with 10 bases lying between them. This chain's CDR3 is CASSFQGGQETQYF. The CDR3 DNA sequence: TGCGCCAGCAGCTTCCAGGGAGGTCAAGAGACCCAGTACTTC.

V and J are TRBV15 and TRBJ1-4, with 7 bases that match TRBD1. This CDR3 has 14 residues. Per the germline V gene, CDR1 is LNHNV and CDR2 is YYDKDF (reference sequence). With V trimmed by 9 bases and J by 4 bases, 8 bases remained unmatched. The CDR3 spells CATPTGALNEKLFF. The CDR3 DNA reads TGTGCCACGCCTACAGGGGCCCTTAATGAAAAACTGTTTTTT. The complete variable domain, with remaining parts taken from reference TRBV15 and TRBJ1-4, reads DAMVIQNPRYQVTQFGKPVTLSCSQTLNHNVMYWYQQKSSQAPKLLFHYYDKDFNNEADTPDNFQSRRPNTSFCFLDIRSPGLGDTAMYLCATPTGALNEKLFFGSGTQLSVL.

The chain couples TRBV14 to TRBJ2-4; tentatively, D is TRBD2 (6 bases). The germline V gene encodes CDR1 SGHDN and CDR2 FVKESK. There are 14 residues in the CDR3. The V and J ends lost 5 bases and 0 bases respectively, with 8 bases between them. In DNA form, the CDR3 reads TGTGCCAGCAGCTTAGCGGTAGCCAAAAACATTCAGTACTTC. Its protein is CASSLAVAKNIQYF.

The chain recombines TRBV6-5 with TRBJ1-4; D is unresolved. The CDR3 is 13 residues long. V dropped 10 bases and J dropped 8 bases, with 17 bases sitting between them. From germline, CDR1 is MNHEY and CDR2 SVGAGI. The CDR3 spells CATRTGFREKLFF. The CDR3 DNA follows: TGTGCCACCCGGACGGGGTTTCGGGAAAAACTGTTTTTT.

CDR3 residues: CASSPGLAGDNEQFF. DNA of the CDR3: TGTGCCAGCAGCCCCGGACTAGCGGGGGACAATGAGCAGTTCTTC. This chain uses TRBV7-3 with TRBJ2-1; 13 positions agree with TRBD2. The CDR3 runs 15 residues. Germline CDR1 SGHTA, CDR2 FQGTGA. Trimming at V came to 5 bases and at J to 5 bases, leaving 3 bases not matched to a gene.

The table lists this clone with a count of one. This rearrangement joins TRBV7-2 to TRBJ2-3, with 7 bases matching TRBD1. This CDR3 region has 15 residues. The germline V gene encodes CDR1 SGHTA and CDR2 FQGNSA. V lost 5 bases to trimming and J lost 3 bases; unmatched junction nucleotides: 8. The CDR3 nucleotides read TGTGCCAGCAGCAAGACAGGGTTGAGGACAGATACGCAGTATTTT. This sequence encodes CASSKTGLRTDTQYF. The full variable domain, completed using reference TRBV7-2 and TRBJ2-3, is GAGVSQSPSNKVTEKGKDVELRCDPISGHTALYWYRQSLGQGLEFLIYFQGNSAPDKSGLPSDRFSAERTGGSVSTLTIQRTQQEDSAVYLCASSKTGLRTDTQYFGPGTRLTVL.

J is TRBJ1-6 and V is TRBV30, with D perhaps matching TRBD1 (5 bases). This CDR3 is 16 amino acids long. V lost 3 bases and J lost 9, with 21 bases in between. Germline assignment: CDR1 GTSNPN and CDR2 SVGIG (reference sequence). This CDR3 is CAWRGSFQGVGSPLHF. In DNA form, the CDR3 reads TGTGCCTGGAGAGGAAGCTTCCAGGGTGTCGGTTCACCCCTCCACTTT.

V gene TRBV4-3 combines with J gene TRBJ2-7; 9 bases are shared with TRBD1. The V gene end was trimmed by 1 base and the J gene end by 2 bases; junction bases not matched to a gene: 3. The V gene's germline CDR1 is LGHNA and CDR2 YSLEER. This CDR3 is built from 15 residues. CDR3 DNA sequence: TGCGCCAGCAGCCAAGTCACAGGGGGCACCTACGAGCAGTACTTC. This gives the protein CASSQVTGGTYEQYF.

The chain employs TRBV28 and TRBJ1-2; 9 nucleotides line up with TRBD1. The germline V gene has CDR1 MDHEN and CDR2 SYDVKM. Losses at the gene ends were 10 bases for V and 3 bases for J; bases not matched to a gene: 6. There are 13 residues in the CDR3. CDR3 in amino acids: CATGQGTDYGYTF. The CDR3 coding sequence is TGTGCCACCGGACAGGGGACGGACTATGGCTACACCTTC.

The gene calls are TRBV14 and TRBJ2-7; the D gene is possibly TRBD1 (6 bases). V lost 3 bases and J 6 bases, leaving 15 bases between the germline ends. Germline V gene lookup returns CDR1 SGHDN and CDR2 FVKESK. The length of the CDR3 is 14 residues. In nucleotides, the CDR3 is TGTGCCAGCAGCCAGGATATACAGGGATTCGAGCAGTACTTC. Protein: CASSQDIQGFEQYF.

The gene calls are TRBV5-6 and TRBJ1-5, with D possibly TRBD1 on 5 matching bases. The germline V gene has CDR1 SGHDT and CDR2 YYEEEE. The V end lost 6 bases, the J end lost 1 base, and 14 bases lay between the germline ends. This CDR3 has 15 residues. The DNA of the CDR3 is TGTGCCAGCAACCGGCGGGGGTTGAGCAATCAGCCCCAGCATTTT. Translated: CASNRRGLSNQPQHF.

CDR3 sequence reads: CASSQGTGGVLYGYTF. DNA for the CDR3: TGCGCCAGCAGCCAGGGGACAGGGGGCGTTTTGTATGGCTACACCTTC. The J gene is TRBJ1-2, the V gene TRBV4-3; 12 nucleotides align to TRBD1. Germline V gives CDR1 LGHNA, CDR2 YSLEER. The CDR3 loop spans 16 amino acids. J gave up 5 bases and V 3 bases, and 7 bases lay outside the gene matches.

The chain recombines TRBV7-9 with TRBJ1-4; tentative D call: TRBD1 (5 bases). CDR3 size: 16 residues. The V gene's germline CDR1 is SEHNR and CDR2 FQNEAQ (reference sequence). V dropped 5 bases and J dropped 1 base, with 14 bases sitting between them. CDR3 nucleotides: TGTGCCAGCAGCGACACGACCGGGGGAACTAATGAAAAACTGTTTTTT. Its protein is CASSDTTGGTNEKLFF. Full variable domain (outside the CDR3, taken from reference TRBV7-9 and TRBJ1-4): DTGVSQNPRHKITKRGQNVTFRCDPISEHNRLYWYRQTLGQGPEFLTYFQNEAQLEKSRLLSDRFSAERPKGSFSTLEIQRTEQGDSAMYLCASSDTTGGTNEKLFFGSGTQLSVL.

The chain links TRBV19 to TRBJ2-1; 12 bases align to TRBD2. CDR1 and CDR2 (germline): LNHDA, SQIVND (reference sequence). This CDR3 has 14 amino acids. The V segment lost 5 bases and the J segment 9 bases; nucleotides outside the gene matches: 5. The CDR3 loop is CASSLAGGPGEQFF. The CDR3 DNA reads TGTGCCAGTAGTCTAGCGGGAGGGCCCGGTGAGCAGTTCTTC.

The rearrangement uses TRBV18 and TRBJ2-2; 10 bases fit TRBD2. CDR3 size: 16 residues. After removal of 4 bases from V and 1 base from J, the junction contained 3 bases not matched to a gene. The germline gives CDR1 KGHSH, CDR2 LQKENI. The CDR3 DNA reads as TGTGCCAGCTCACAGTCTAGCGGGAGGAACACCGGGGAGCTGTTTTTT. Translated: CASSQSSGRNTGELFF. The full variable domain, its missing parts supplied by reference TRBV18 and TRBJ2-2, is NAGVMQNPRHLVRRRGQEARLRCSPMKGHSHVYWYRQLPEEGLKFMVYLQKENIIDESGMPKERFSAEFPKEGPSILRIQQVVRGDSAAYFCASSQSSGRNTGELFFGEGSRLTVL.

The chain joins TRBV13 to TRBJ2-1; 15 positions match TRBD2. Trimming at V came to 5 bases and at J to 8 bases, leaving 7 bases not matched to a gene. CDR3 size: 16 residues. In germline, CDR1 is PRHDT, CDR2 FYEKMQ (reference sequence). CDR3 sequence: CASSARTSGRAHEQFF. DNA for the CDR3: TGTGCCAGCAGCGCGCGGACTAGCGGGAGGGCCCATGAGCAGTTCTTC. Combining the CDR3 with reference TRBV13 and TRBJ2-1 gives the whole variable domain AAGVIQSPRHLIKEKRETATLKCYPIPRHDTVYWYQQGPGQDPQFLISFYEKMQSDKGSIPDRFSAQQFSDYHSELNMSSLELGDSALYFCASSARTSGRAHEQFFGPGTRLTVL.

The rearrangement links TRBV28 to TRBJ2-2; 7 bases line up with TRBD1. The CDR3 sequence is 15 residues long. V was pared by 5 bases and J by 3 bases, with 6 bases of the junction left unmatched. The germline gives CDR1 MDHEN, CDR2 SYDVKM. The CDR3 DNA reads TGTGCCAGCAGTCGACAGGGCGGGCACACCGGGGAGCTGTTTTTT. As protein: CASSRQGGHTGELFF.

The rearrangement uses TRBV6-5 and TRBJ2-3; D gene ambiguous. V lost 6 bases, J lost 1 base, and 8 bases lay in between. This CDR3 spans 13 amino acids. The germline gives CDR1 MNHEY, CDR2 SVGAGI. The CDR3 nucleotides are TGTGCCAGCAGCGTAGTAGGCACAGATACGCAGTATTTT. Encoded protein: CASSVVGTDTQYF.

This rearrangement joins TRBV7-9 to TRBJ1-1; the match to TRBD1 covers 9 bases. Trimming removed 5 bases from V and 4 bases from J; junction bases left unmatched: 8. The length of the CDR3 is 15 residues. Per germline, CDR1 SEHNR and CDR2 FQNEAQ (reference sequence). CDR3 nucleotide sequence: TGTGCCAGCAGCACCTGGACAGGGGAAAGCACTGAAGCTTTCTTT. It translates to CASSTWTGESTEAFF.

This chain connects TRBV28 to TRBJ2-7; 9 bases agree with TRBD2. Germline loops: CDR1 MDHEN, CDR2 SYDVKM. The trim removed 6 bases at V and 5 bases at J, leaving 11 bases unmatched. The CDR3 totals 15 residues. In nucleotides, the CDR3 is TGTGCCAGCAGGACTTTAGGCGGGAGGGTCGACGAGCAGTACTTC. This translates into CASRTLGGRVDEQYF.

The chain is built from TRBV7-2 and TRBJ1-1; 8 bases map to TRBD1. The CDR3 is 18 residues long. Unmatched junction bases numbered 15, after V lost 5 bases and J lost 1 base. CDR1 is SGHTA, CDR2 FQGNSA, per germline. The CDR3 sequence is CASSGPQGGVNQNTEAFF. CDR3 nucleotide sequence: TGTGCCAGCAGCGGCCCACAGGGGGGGGTTAATCAGAACACTGAAGCTTTCTTT.

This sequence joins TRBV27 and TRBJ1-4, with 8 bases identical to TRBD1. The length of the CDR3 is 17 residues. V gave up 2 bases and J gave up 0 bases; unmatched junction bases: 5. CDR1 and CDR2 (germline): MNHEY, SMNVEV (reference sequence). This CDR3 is CASSLRQGFATNEKLFF. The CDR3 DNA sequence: TGTGCCAGCAGTTTAAGACAGGGGTTTGCAACTAATGAAAAACTGTTTTTT. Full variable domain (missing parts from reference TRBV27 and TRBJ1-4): EAQVTQNPRYLITVTGKKLTVTCSQNMNHEYMSWYRQDPGLGLRQIYYSMNVEVTDKGDVPEGYKVSRKEKRNFPLILESPSPNQTSLYFCASSLRQGFATNEKLFFGSGTQLSVL.

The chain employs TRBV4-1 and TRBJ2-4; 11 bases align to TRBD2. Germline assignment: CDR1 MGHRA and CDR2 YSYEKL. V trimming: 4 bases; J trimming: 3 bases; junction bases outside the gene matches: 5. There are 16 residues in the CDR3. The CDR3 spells CASSRGSGRDKNIQYF. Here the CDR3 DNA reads TGCGCCAGCAGCCGTGGTAGCGGGAGGGACAAAAACATTCAGTACTTC.

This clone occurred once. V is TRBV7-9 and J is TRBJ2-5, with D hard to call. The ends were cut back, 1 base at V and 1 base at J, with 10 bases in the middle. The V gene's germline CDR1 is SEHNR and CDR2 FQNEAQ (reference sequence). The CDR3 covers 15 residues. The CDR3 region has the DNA TGTGCCAGCAGCTTAGTGGTAACGGGCCAAGAGACCCAGTACTTC. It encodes CASSLVVTGQETQYF. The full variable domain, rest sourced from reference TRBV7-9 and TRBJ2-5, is DTGVSQNPRHKITKRGQNVTFRCDPISEHNRLYWYRQTLGQGPEFLTYFQNEAQLEKSRLLSDRFSAERPKGSFSTLEIQRTEQGDSAMYLCASSLVVTGQETQYFGPGTRLLVL.

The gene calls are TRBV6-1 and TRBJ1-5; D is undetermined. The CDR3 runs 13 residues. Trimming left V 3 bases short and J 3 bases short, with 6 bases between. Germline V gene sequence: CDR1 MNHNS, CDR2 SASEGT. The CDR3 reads CASSETPNQPQHF. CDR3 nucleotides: TGTGCCAGCAGTGAGACACCCAATCAGCCCCAGCATTTT.

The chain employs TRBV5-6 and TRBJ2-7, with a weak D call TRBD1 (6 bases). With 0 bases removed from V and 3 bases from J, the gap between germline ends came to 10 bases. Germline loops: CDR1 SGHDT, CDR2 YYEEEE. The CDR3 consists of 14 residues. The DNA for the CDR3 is TGTGCCAGCAGCTTGGTGCAGGGGAACTACGAGCAGTACTTC. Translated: CASSLVQGNYEQYF.